Each of the 27 T cell receptor beta chains below was sequenced from the same sample in a study of blood T cell repertoires in COVID-19. The assay was immunoSEQ multiplex PCR, and TCRdb's table has in-frame clones only and misses some. The sample lists roughly 97,000 clones; about 89% were seen once. The source material was peripheral blood. These receptors were taken from a man aged 50 to 59 with acute or convalescent COVID-19.

This chain joins TRBV3-1 (or the pseudogene TRBV3-2) and TRBJ1-3; D is ambiguous. This CDR3 has 14 amino acids. V lost 4 bases and J lost 0, with 7 bases in between. Germline V gene lookup returns CDR1 LGHDT and CDR2 YNNKEL (reference sequence). Written as DNA, the CDR3 is TGTGCCAGCAGCCCACTTATCTCTGGAAACACCATATATTTT. It encodes CASSPLISGNTIYF.

This clone was seen only a few times. The chain links TRBV28 to TRBJ1-2; TRBD1 might be the D (6 bases). V was pared by 2 bases and J by 6 bases, with 10 bases between. This CDR3 spans 13 amino acids. Germline CDR1 MDHEN, CDR2 SYDVKM. In nucleotides, the CDR3 is TGTGCCAGCAGTTTAAAAGCAGGGGATGGCTACACCTTC. This encodes CASSLKAGDGYTF.

A word on this clone: Other nucleotide sequences in the sample specify the same CDR3. V gene TRBV24-1 combines with J gene TRBJ2-5; D not resolved. This CDR3 region has 12 residues. V was cut by 1 base and J by 4 bases, with 3 bases left in between. In germline, CDR1 is KGHDR, CDR2 SFDVKD. The DNA of the CDR3 is TGTGCCACCAGTGATTTCGGAGAGACCCAGTACTTC. This gives the protein CATSDFGETQYF.

The V gene is TRBV28, the J gene TRBJ1-2; 8 bases are shared with TRBD1. J lost 5 bases, V lost 7 bases, and 3 bases had no gene match. The CDR3 has 12 amino acids. Germline-derived CDR1 and CDR2 are MDHEN and SYDVKM. CDR3 amino acids: CASNRGEYGYTF. The CDR3 DNA is TGTGCCAGCAACAGGGGGGAATATGGCTACACCTTC.

The chain recombines TRBV7-7 with TRBJ2-2; 10 nucleotides match TRBD1. The CDR3 runs to 17 residues. V lost 2 bases, J lost 7 bases, and 10 bases stayed unmatched. Germline CDR1 and CDR2: SSHAT and FNYEAQ (reference sequence). CDR3 loop: CASSLHPTGGIGGELFF. The DNA for the CDR3 is TGTGCCAGCAGCTTACACCCGACAGGGGGCATCGGCGGGGAGCTGTTTTTT.

V usage is TRBV2 and J usage is TRBJ2-5, with TRBD2 matching over 14 bases. This CDR3 contains 16 residues. Germline assignment: CDR1 SNHLY and CDR2 FYNNEI. The trim removed 6 bases at V and 5 bases at J, leaving 8 bases unmatched. The CDR3 nucleotides read TGTGCCAGCAGGATCGGGACTAGCGGGAGTAGGGAGACCCAGTACTTC. Translating it yields CASRIGTSGSRETQYF.

The chain recombines TRBV24-1 with TRBJ2-2; TRBD1 matches 8 bases. Germline V gene data show CDR1 as KGHDR and CDR2 as SFDVKD. The CDR3 extends over 16 amino acids. V was clipped by 4 bases and J by 4 bases; unmatched bases: 7. The DNA of the CDR3 is TGTGCCACCAGTGAACTTGGACAGGGCAGCACCGGGGAGCTGTTTTTT. The encoded protein is CATSELGQGSTGELFF.

V usage is TRBV10-1 and J usage is TRBJ2-1; 10 bases agree with TRBD1. CDR3 length: 18 residues. The germline CDR1 and CDR2 sequences are WNHNN and SYGVQD (reference sequence). J was trimmed by 7 bases and V by 2 bases; bases with no gene match: 14. Here the CDR3 DNA reads TGCGCCAGCAGTGAGGTGGAGGCACTGGGGGACAGGGGTAATGAGCAGTTCTTC. Protein product: CASSEVEALGDRGNEQFF.

The V and J genes are TRBV6-5 and TRBJ2-7; 12 bases fit TRBD2. J was trimmed by 2 bases and V by 5 bases; bases with no gene match: 4. The CDR3 runs to 15 residues. Germline CDR1 is MNHEY and CDR2 is SVGAGI. CDR3 sequence reads: CASSLGLAGTYEQYF. CDR3 nucleotide sequence: TGTGCCAGCAGTCTCGGACTAGCGGGAACCTACGAGCAGTACTTC.

The J gene is TRBJ1-4, the V gene TRBV15; no clear D. The CDR3 runs 15 residues. V was trimmed by 0 bases and J by 0 bases, leaving 5 bases between them. Germline CDR1 reads LNHNV; CDR2 reads YYDKDF (reference sequence). In nucleotides, the CDR3 is TGTGCCACCAGCAGAGAAAGAGCAACTAATGAAAAACTGTTTTTT. It yields the protein CATSRERATNEKLFF. The full variable domain, completed using reference TRBV15 and TRBJ1-4, is DAMVIQNPRYQVTQFGKPVTLSCSQTLNHNVMYWYQQKSSQAPKLLFHYYDKDFNNEADTPDNFQSRRPNTSFCFLDIRSPGLGDTAMYLCATSRERATNEKLFFGSGTQLSVL.

The rearrangement links TRBV3-1 (or the pseudogene TRBV3-2) to TRBJ2-1; 7 bases agree with TRBD2. The ends lost 1 base at V and 9 bases at J; junction bases unmatched: 12. CDR1 is LGHDT, CDR2 YNNKEL, per germline (reference sequence). This CDR3 comprises 16 residues. CDR3: CASSQGHAGVSSEQFF. The CDR3 DNA reads TGTGCCAGCAGCCAAGGGCACGCGGGAGTTTCGTCTGAGCAGTTCTTC.

The table lists this clone with a count of one. The chain is built from TRBV5-4 and TRBJ2-3; no definite D call. The CDR3 consists of 13 residues. Germline V CDR1 and CDR2: SGHNT, YYREEE (reference sequence). Between the trimmed V and J ends, which lost 2 bases and 4 bases, there was a span of 8 bases. In DNA form, the CDR3 reads TGTGCCAGCAGCTTTCCGGGTTCAGATACGCAGTATTTT. Translation gives CASSFPGSDTQYF.

CDR3 residues: CASRTGTSYGYTF. For the CDR3, the DNA is TGTGCCAGCAGAACCGGGACATCCTATGGCTACACCTTC. The V call is TRBV2, the J call TRBJ1-2; weak D call: TRBD1 (6 bases). V lost 6 bases, J lost 4 bases, and 12 bases lay in between. Germline V gives CDR1 SNHLY, CDR2 FYNNEI. CDR3 length: 13 amino acids.

J is TRBJ1-2 and V is TRBV2; possible D gene TRBD1, 5 bases. The CDR3 totals 13 residues. Germline assignment: CDR1 SNHLY and CDR2 FYNNEI. Trimming took off 4 bases at V and 4 bases at J, with 10 bases between the two ends. As DNA, the CDR3 is TGTGCCAGCAGTGGGGCAAGGGGCTATGGCTACACCTTC. This sequence encodes CASSGARGYGYTF.

This clone was seen once. The gene calls are TRBV3-1 (or the pseudogene TRBV3-2) and TRBJ2-2; D might be TRBD2 (6 bases). Trimming removed 2 bases from V and 4 bases from J, with 14 bases in between. The CDR3 loop spans 16 amino acids. Germline CDR1 is LGHDT and CDR2 is YNNKEL (reference sequence). CDR3 nucleotides: TGTGCCAGCAGCCAATCCCTCGGGGGTCGCACCGGGGAGCTGTTTTTT. It codes for CASSQSLGGRTGELFF.

This chain uses TRBV5-6 with TRBJ2-7; 12 positions agree with TRBD1. The CDR3 has 15 amino acids. Germline trimming cut 2 bases from V and 7 bases from J; bases unmatched to any gene: 7. The V gene's germline CDR1 is SGHDT and CDR2 YYEEEE. Here the CDR3 reads CASSFPGQGASEQYF. The CDR3 DNA sequence: TGTGCCAGCAGCTTCCCGGGACAGGGGGCGTCGGAGCAGTACTTC.

This chain uses TRBV7-2 with TRBJ2-1, with 14 bases aligning to TRBD2. J lost 9 bases, V lost 4 bases, and 8 bases had no gene match. Germline CDR1 SGHTA, CDR2 FQGNSA. The CDR3 has 16 residues. The CDR3 DNA is TGTGCCAGCAGCTCTAAGGGGACTAGCGGGAGTGGTGAGCAGTTCTTC. Translated: CASSSKGTSGSGEQFF.

The gene calls are TRBV7-4 and TRBJ1-2; D is perhaps TRBD1 (6 bases). V lost 5 bases to trimming and J lost 8 bases, with 12 bases between them. Germline lookup yields CDR1 SGHVT and CDR2 SQSDAQ. The CDR3 has 12 residues. CDR3 loop: CASSTQGSGYTF. Written as DNA, the CDR3 is TGTGCCAGCAGCACACAGGGCTCGGGCTACACCTTC.

The gene calls are TRBV27 and TRBJ2-5; D gene uncertain. The V gene lost 5 bases and the J gene lost 7 bases, with 14 bases spanning the gap. The CDR3 is 13 residues long. Germline CDR1 is MNHEY and CDR2 is SMNVEV (reference sequence). CDR3 DNA: TGTGCCAGCAGTACGACGATTACGGGGACCCAGTACTTC. Translating gives CASSTTITGTQYF.

The CDR3 protein is CASSLPTGGLGTEAFF. The CDR3, as DNA: TGTGCCAGCAGCTTACCTACAGGGGGCTTGGGCACTGAAGCTTTCTTT. The chain has TRBV5-4 and TRBJ1-1, with 9 nucleotides matching TRBD1. Germline CDR1 reads SGHNT; CDR2 reads YYREEE (reference sequence). The CDR3 is 16 amino acids. Trimming cost V 2 bases and J 4 bases; bases outside gene matches: 9.

The rearrangement uses TRBV6-2 or TRBV6-3 and TRBJ1-2; unclear D gene. Germline-derived CDR1 and CDR2 are MNHEY and SVGEGT. Trimming left V 2 bases short and J 6 bases short, with 10 bases between. The CDR3 extends over 13 amino acids. The chain's CDR3 is CASSYELPNGYTF. CDR3 in DNA: TGTGCCAGCAGTTACGAGTTACCGAATGGCTACACCTTC.

V is TRBV28 and J is TRBJ1-2; no clear D gene. This CDR3 is built from 12 residues. Trimming left V 2 bases short and J 8 bases short, with 9 bases between. Germline V lookup: CDR1 MDHEN, CDR2 SYDVKM. For the CDR3, the DNA is TGTGCCAGCAGTTTAGGTGGGAGAGGCTACACCTTC. Translated: CASSLGGRGYTF.

The chain carries TRBV6-5 and TRBJ1-5; TRBD1 is a possible D gene (6 bases). This CDR3 is built from 14 residues. Germline V gene data show CDR1 as MNHEY and CDR2 as SVGAGI. Trimming took off 0 bases at V and 6 bases at J, with 9 bases between the two ends. CDR3 DNA: TGTGCCAGCAGTTACTCGGGAGGGGGTCAGCCCCAGCATTTT. Translating it yields CASSYSGGGQPQHF.

This sequence joins TRBV14 and TRBJ2-7; the D gene is possibly TRBD1 (5 bases). V lost 5 bases to trimming and J lost 0 bases, with 11 bases between them. The CDR3 extends over 14 amino acids. CDR1 and CDR2 (germline): SGHDN, FVKESK. The CDR3 DNA reads as TGTGCCAGCAGCTCCTCGACAGTCTCCTACGAGCAGTACTTC. Its protein product is CASSSSTVSYEQYF.

In its sample, this clone was seen once. This CDR3 is CASSYSILRQTGELFF. CDR3 DNA sequence: TGTGCCAGCAGTTACTCGATTCTCAGGCAGACCGGGGAGCTGTTTTTT. V and J are TRBV6-5 and TRBJ2-2; D uncertain. In germline, CDR1 is MNHEY, CDR2 SVGAGI. CDR3 size: 16 residues. The V and J ends lost 0 bases and 5 bases respectively, with 13 bases between them.

V and J are TRBV28 and TRBJ2-1; D might be TRBD1 (5 bases). Germline V lookup: CDR1 MDHEN, CDR2 SYDVKM. The CDR3 runs to 13 residues. V lost 3 bases, J lost 9 bases, and 12 bases lay in between. The CDR3 here is CASSFGAVPEQFF. The DNA for the CDR3 is TGTGCCAGCAGTTTTGGGGCAGTACCTGAGCAGTTCTTC.

V usage is TRBV28 and J usage is TRBJ2-1; 7 bases map to TRBD2. The CDR3 is 13 amino acids. Unmatched junction bases numbered 9, after V lost 11 bases and J lost 5 bases. The germline V gene encodes CDR1 MDHEN and CDR2 SYDVKM. The DNA of the CDR3 is TGTGCCGGGGGGGGTCAACCTCACAATGAGCAGTTCTTC. Its protein product is CAGGGQPHNEQFF.